This T cell receptor beta chain comes out of a study of CD8 T cells in ankylosing spondylitis. Study-level points and caveats: Reportedly, disease-linked clones are significantly enriched in ankylosing spondylitis patients' matched synovial fluid.

Researchers built TCR beta libraries using quantitative 5'-RACE with molecular barcodes. MiXCR was run by TCRdb on the 5' RACE reads, yielding one entry per CDR3 protein. This table has some 340,000 distinct CDR3 sequences, about 15% appearing once. In its sample, this clonotype was seen many times. No antigen is known for it. V lost 2 bases, J lost 3 bases, and 3 bases stayed unmatched. The germline V gene encodes CDR1 SGHTA and CDR2 FQGNSA. The CDR3 has 14 amino acids. The sequence was collected from a male donor with ankylosing spondylitis or in good health (not recorded which). Sequenced input: blood, either unsorted or a sorted T cell fraction (not recorded which). V usage is TRBV7-2 and J usage is TRBJ1-2, with TRBD1 matching over 7 bases. CDR3 in DNA: TGTGCCAGCAGCTTACTCCAGGGGGACTATGGCTACACCTTC. This sequence encodes CASSLLQGDYGYTF.